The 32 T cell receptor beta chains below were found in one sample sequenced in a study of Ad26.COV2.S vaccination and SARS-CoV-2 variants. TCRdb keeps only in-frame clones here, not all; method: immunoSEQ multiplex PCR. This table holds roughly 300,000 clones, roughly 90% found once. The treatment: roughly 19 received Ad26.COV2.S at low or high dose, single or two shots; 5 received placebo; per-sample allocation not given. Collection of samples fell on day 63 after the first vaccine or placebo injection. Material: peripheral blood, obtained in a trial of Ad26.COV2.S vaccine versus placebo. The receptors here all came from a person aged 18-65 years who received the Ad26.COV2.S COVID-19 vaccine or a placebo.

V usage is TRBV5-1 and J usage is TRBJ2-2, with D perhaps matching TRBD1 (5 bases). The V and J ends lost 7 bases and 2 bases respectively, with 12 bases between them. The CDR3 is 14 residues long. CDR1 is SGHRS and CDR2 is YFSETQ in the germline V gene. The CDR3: CASGSRENTGELFF. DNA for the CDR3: TGCGCCAGCGGTTCCAGGGAAAACACCGGGGAGCTGTTTTTT. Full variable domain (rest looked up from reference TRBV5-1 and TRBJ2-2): KAGVTQTPRYLIKTRGQQVTLSCSPISGHRSVSWYQQTPGQGLQFLFEYFSETQRNKGNFPGRFSGRQFSNSRSEMNVSTLELGDSALYLCASGSRENTGELFFGEGSRLTVL.

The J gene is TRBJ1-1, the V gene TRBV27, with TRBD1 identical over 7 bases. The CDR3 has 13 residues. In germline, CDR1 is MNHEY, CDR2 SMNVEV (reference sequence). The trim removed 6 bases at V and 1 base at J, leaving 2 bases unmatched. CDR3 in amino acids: CASRRQGNTEAFF. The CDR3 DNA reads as TGTGCCAGCAGGAGACAGGGGAACACTGAAGCTTTCTTT.

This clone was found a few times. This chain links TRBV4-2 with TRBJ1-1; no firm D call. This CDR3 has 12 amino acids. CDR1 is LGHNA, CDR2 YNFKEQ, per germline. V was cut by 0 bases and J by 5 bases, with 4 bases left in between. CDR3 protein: CASSQDRTEAFF. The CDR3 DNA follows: TGTGCCAGCAGCCAAGATCGGACTGAAGCTTTCTTT.

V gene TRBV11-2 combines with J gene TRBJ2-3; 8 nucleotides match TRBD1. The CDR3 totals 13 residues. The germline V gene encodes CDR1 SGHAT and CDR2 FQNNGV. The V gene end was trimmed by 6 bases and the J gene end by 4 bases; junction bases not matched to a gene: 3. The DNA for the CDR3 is TGTGCCAGCAGAGGACAGGGATCAGATACGCAGTATTTT. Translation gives CASRGQGSDTQYF. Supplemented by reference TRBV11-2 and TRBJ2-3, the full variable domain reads EAGVAQSPRYKIIEKRQSVAFWCNPISGHATLYWYQQILGQGPKLLIQFQNNGVVDDSQLPKDRFSAERLKGVDSTLKIQPAKLEDSAVYLCASRGQGSDTQYFGPGTRLTVL.

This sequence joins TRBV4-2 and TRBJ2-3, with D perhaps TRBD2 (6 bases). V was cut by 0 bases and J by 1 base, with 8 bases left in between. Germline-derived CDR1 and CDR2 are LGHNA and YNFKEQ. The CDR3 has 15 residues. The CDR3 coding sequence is TGTGCCAGCAGCCAAGAGGGCGGGGGCACAGATACGCAGTATTTT. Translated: CASSQEGGGTDTQYF.

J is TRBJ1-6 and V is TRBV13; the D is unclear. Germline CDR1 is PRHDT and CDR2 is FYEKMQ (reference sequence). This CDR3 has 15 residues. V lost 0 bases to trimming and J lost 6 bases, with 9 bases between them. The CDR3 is CASSLGPGSNSPLHF. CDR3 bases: TGTGCCAGCAGCTTAGGCCCGGGGAGTAATTCACCCCTCCACTTT.

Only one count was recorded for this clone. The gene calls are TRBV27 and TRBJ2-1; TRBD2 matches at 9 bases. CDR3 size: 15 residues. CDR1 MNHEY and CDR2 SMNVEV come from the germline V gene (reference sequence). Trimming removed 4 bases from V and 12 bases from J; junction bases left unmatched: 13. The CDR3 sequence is CASSSGGTSLGAQFF. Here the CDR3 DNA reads TGTGCCAGCAGTTCCGGGGGGACTAGCTTAGGTGCGCAGTTCTTC.

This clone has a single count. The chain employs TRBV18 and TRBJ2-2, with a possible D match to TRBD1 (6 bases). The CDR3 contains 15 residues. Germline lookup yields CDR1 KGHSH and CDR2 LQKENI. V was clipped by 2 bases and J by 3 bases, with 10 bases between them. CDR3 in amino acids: CASSPDQGYTGELFF. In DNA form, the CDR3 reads TGTGCCAGCTCACCAGACCAGGGGTACACCGGGGAGCTGTTTTTT.

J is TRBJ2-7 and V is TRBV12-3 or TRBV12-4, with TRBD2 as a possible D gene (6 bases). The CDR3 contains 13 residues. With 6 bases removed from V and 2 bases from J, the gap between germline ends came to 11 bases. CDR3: CASSPGGPYEQYF. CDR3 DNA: TGTGCCAGCAGCCCCGGGGGACCCTACGAGCAGTACTTC.

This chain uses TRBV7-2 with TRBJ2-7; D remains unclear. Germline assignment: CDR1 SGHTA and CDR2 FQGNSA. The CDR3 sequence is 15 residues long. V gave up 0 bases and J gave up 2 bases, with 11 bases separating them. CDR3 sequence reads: CASSLARTEAYEQYF. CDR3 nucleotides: TGTGCCAGCAGCTTAGCCCGGACGGAAGCCTACGAGCAGTACTTC.

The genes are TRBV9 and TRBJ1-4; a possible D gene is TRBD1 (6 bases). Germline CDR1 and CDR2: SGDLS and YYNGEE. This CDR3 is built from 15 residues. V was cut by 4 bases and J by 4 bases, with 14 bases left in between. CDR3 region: CASSSTGQINEKLFF. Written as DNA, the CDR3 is TGTGCCAGCAGCTCCACGGGACAAATTAATGAAAAACTGTTTTTT.

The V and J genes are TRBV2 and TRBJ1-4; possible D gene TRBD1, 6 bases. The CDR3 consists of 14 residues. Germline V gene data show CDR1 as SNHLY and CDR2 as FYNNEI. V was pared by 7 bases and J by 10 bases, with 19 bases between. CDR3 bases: TGTGCCAGCAACACGGGGGGCCTTGATGGAAAACTGTTTTTT. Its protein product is CASNTGGLDGKLFF. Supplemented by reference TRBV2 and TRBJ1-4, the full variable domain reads EPEVTQTPSHQVTQMGQEVILRCVPISNHLYFYWYRQILGQKVEFLVSFYNNEISEKSEIFDDQFSVERPDGSNFTLKIRSTKLEDSAMYFCASNTGGLDGKLFFGSGTQLSVL.

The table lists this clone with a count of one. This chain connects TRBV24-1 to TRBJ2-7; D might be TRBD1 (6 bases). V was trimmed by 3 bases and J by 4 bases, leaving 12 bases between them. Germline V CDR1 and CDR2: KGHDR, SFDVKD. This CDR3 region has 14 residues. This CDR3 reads CATSDRQGFYEQYF. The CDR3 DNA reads TGTGCCACCAGTGATAGGCAGGGGTTTTACGAGCAGTACTTC.

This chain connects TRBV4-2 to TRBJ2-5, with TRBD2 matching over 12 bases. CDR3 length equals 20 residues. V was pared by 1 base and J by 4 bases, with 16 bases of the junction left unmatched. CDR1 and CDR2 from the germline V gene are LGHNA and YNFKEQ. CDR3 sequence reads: CASSQGWLAGGRADGETQYF. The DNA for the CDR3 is TGTGCCAGCAGCCAAGGATGGCTAGCGGGAGGGAGGGCGGACGGAGAGACCCAGTACTTC.

Written as DNA, the CDR3 is TGTGCCAGTAGTACCGGACAGGGAATCTCCGGTCGGCAGTTCTTC. Translated, it gives CASSTGQGISGRQFF. This chain connects TRBV19 to TRBJ2-1; 8 bases fit TRBD1. The CDR3 runs to 15 residues. CDR1 is LNHDA, CDR2 SQIVND, per germline (reference sequence). V lost 4 bases and J lost 12; bases outside the gene matches: 14. The full variable domain, rest sourced from reference TRBV19 and TRBJ2-1, is DGGITQSPKYLFRKEGQNVTLSCEQNLNHDAMYWYRQDPGQGLRLIYYSQIVNDFQKGDIAEGYSVSREKKESFPLTVTSAQKNPTAFYLCASSTGQGISGRQFFGPGTRLTVL.

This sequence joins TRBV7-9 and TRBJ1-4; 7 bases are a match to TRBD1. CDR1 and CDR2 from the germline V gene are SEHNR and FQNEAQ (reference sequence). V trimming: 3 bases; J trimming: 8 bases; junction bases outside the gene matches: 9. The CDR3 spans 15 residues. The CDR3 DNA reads TGTGCCAGCAGCTTGGGTTACAGGGGTGCGGAAAAACTGTTTTTT. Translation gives CASSLGYRGAEKLFF. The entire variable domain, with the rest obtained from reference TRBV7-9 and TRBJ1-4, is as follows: DTGVSQNPRHKITKRGQNVTFRCDPISEHNRLYWYRQTLGQGPEFLTYFQNEAQLEKSRLLSDRFSAERPKGSFSTLEIQRTEQGDSAMYLCASSLGYRGAEKLFFGSGTQLSVL.

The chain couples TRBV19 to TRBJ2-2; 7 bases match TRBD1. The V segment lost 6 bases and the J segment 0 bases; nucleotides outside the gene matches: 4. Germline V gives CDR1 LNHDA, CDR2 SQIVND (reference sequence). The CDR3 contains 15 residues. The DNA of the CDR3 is TGTGCCAGTAGAACCGGACAGGCGAACACCGGGGAGCTGTTTTTT. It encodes CASRTGQANTGELFF.

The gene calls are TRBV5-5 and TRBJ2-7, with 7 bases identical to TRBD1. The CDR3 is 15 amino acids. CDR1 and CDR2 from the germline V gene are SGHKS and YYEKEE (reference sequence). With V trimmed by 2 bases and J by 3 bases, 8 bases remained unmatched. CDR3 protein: CASSFSGTELYEQYF. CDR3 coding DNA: TGTGCCAGCAGCTTCTCCGGGACAGAACTCTACGAGCAGTACTTC. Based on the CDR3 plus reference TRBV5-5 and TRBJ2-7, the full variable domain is DAGVTQSPTHLIKTRGQQVTLRCSPISGHKSVSWYQQVLGQGPQFIFQYYEKEERGRGNFPDRFSARQFPNYSSELNVNALLLGDSALYLCASSFSGTELYEQYFGPGTRLTVT.

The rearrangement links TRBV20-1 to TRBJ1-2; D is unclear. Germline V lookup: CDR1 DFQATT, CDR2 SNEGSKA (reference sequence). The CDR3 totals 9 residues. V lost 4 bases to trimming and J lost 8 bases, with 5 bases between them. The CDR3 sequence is CSANEGYTF. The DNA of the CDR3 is TGCAGTGCTAACGAGGGCTACACCTTC.

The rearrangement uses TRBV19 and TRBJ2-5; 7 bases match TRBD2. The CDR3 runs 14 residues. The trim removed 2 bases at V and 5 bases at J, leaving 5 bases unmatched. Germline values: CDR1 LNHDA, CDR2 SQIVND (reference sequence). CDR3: CASSIMGGSETQYF. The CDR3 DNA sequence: TGTGCCAGTAGTATAATGGGGGGGAGCGAGACCCAGTACTTC.

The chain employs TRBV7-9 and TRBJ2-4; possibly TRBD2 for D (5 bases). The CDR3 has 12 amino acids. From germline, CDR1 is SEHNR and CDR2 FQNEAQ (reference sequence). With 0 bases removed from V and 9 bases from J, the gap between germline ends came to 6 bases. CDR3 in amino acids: CASSLAEGIQYF. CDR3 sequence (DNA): TGTGCCAGCAGCTTAGCTGAGGGCATTCAGTACTTC.

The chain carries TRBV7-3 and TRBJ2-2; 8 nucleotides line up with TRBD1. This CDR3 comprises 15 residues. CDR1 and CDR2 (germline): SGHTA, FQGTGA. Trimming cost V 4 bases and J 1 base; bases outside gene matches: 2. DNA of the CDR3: TGTGCCAGCAGCTCGACAGGGGAGAACACCGGGGAGCTGTTTTTT. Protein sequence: CASSSTGENTGELFF.

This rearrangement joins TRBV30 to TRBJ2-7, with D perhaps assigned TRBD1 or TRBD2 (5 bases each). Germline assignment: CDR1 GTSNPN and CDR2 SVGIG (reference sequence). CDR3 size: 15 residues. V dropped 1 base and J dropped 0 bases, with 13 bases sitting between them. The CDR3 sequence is CAWSASWDGSYEQYF. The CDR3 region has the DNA TGTGCCTGGAGTGCTAGCTGGGACGGCTCCTACGAGCAGTACTTC.

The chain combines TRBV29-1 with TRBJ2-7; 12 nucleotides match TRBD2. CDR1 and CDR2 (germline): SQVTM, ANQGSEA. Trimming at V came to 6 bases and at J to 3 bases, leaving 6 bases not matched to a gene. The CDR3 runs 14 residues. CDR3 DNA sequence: TGCAGCGTCGGACTAGCGGGAAAGGGCTACGAGCAGTACTTC. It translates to CSVGLAGKGYEQYF.

CDR3 sequence reads: CASSISGGPSRTF. The CDR3, as DNA: TGTGCCAGTAGTATTTCCGGGGGCCCCTCCCGCACCTTC. This chain joins TRBV19 and TRBJ1-2; D might be TRBD1 (6 bases). Germline V lookup: CDR1 LNHDA, CDR2 SQIVND (reference sequence). Trimming left V 3 bases short and J 13 bases short, with 18 bases between. The CDR3 is 13 residues long. The whole variable domain, filled in from reference TRBV19 and TRBJ1-2, reads DGGITQSPKYLFRKEGQNVTLSCEQNLNHDAMYWYRQDPGQGLRLIYYSQIVNDFQKGDIAEGYSVSREKKESFPLTVTSAQKNPTAFYLCASSISGGPSRTFGSGTRLTVV.

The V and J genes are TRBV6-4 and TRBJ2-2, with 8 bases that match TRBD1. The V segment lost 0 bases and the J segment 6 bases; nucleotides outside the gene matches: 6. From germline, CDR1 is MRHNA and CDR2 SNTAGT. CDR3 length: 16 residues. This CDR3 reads CASSDSDGTGAGELFF. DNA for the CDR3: TGTGCCAGCAGTGACTCGGACGGGACAGGTGCCGGGGAGCTGTTTTTT.

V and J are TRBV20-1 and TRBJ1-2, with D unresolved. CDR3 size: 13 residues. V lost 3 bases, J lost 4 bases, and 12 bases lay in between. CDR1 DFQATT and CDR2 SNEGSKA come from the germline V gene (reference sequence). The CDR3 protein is CSASMEDIYGYTF. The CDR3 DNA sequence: TGCAGTGCTAGTATGGAGGATATCTATGGCTACACCTTC.

CDR3: CASSPQQGIQPQHF. CDR3 bases: TGTGCCAGCAGCCCCCAACAGGGGATTCAGCCCCAGCATTTT. The gene calls are TRBV28 and TRBJ1-5, with 7 positions matching TRBD1. Germline CDR1 is MDHEN and CDR2 is SYDVKM. V lost 6 bases to trimming and J lost 6 bases; unmatched junction nucleotides: 8. This CDR3 region has 14 residues.

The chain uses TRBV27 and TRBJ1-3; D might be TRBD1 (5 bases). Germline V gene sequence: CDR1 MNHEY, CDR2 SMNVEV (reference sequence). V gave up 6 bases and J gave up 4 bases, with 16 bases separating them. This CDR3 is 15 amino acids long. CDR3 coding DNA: TGTGCCAGCAGACCCCTTGGGGACGCGGGAAACACCATATATTTT. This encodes CASRPLGDAGNTIYF.

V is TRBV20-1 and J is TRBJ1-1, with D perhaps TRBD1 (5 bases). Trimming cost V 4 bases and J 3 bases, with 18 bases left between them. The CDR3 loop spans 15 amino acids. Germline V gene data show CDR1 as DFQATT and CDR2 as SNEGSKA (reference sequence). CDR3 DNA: TGCAGTGCTACTGATGGGGGTCAATGGGACACTGAAGCTTTCTTT. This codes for CSATDGGQWDTEAFF.

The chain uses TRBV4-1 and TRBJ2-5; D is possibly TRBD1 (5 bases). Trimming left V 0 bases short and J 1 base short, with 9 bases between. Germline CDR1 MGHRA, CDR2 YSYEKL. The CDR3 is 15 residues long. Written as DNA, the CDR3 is TGCGCCAGCAGCCAAGAGGACATGGTCCAAGAGACCCAGTACTTC. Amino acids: CASSQEDMVQETQYF.

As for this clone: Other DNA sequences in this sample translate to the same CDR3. As DNA, the CDR3 is TGCGCCAGCAGCTTAGGGCAGATGAACACTGAAGCTTTCTTT. Amino acids: CASSLGQMNTEAFF. The chain carries TRBV5-1 and TRBJ1-1; D remains unclear. Looked up from germline, CDR1 is SGHRS and CDR2 is YFSETQ. CDR3 size: 14 residues. The V end was cut by 2 bases, the J end by 0 bases, with 8 bases between.